These 27 T cell receptor beta chains came from one sample sequenced in a study of cytomegalovirus exposure and HLA in healthy donors. The PCR was carried out with 60 Vbeta primers and 13 Jbeta primers. Profiling relied on immunoSEQ multiplex PCR, and the TCRdb table lists in-frame clones only, not all of them. The sample lists around 95,000 clones, about 78% occurring once. The sample comprised PBMCs. These receptors all come from a woman between 40 and 50 years old in good health and CMV-seropositive.

The chain combines TRBV18 with TRBJ1-3, with a tentative D call TRBD1 (6 bases). The CDR3 length is 16 residues. Germline values: CDR1 KGHSH, CDR2 LQKENI. The ends were cut back, 2 bases at V and 3 bases at J, with 14 bases in the middle. Here the CDR3 DNA reads TGTGCCAGCTCACCAAATGGGGGCGGCGGTGGAAACACCATATATTTT. This translates into CASSPNGGGGGNTIYF. The whole variable domain, filled in from reference TRBV18 and TRBJ1-3, reads NAGVMQNPRHLVRRRGQEARLRCSPMKGHSHVYWYRQLPEEGLKFMVYLQKENIIDESGMPKERFSAEFPKEGPSILRIQQVVRGDSAAYFCASSPNGGGGGNTIYFGEGSWLTVV.

This clone turned up a few times. At the DNA level, this CDR3 is encoded by other sequences in the same sample as well. The chain employs TRBV4-1 and TRBJ2-7; TRBD1 matches 7 bases. This CDR3 contains 14 residues. Germline CDR1 reads MGHRA; CDR2 reads YSYEKL. The V gene end was trimmed by 4 bases and the J gene end by 5 bases; junction bases not matched to a gene: 8. The CDR3 loop reads CASSLQQGSNEQYF. As DNA, the CDR3 is TGCGCCAGCAGCCTACAACAGGGGTCCAACGAGCAGTACTTC.

This chain links TRBV9 with TRBJ2-1, with 13 bases lining up with TRBD2. CDR1 and CDR2 (germline): SGDLS, YYNGEE. J lost 7 bases, V lost 4 bases, and 23 bases had no gene match. This CDR3 comprises 21 residues. CDR3 sequence (DNA): TGTGCCAGCAGCTTACGCCCCGGGACTAGCGGGGTTGGGACGGAGCCAAATGAGCAGTTCTTC. Protein product: CASSLRPGTSGVGTEPNEQFF.

The chain employs TRBV2 and TRBJ2-1, with D maybe TRBD2 (5 bases). V lost 6 bases, J lost 1 base, and 16 bases lay in between. This CDR3 has 16 residues. Germline CDR1 reads SNHLY; CDR2 reads FYNNEI. Here the CDR3 reads CASSPRDSSSYNEQFF. CDR3 bases: TGTGCCAGCAGCCCCCGGGATAGCTCATCCTACAATGAGCAGTTCTTC.

The chain links TRBV12-2 to TRBJ1-4. TRBV12-2 counts as a pseudogene. This CDR3 is built from 16 residues. CDR3 sequence: CASRFPLRRTNEKLFF. The DNA for the CDR3 is TGTGCAAGTCGCTTCCCCCTAAGGAGAACTAATGAAAAACTGTTTTTT.

V gene TRBV4-1 combines with J gene TRBJ1-1, with 8 bases aligning to TRBD1. V lost 3 bases, J lost 6 bases, and 6 bases stayed unmatched. The CDR3 extends over 14 amino acids. Germline V gives CDR1 MGHRA, CDR2 YSYEKL. For the CDR3, the DNA is TGCGCCAGCAGCCACCTACAGGGGGTTGCTGAAGCTTTCTTT. This codes for CASSHLQGVAEAFF.

About this clone: A junction boundary mismatches the germline segment, possibly from a read error. The identical CDR3 is also encoded by other nucleotide sequences in the sample. The rearrangement joins TRBV10-3 to TRBJ2-1; 10 nucleotides align to TRBD2. The CDR3 length is 16 residues. CDR1 and CDR2 (germline): ENHRY, SYGVKD. CDR3 nucleotides: TGCGCCATCAGTGACTCTAGCGGGAGTTCCTACAATGAGCAGTTCTTC. This encodes CAISDSSGSSYNEQFF.

This clone has only a few counts. The V gene is TRBV11-3, the J gene TRBJ2-7; 7 bases agree with TRBD1. V lost 3 bases, J lost 0 bases, and 5 bases stayed unmatched. This CDR3 is built from 15 residues. Germline CDR1 and CDR2: SGHNT and YENEEA. CDR3 region: CASSFDWDSSYEQYF. CDR3 DNA: TGTGCCAGCAGCTTTGATTGGGACAGCTCCTACGAGCAGTACTTC.

The rearrangement links TRBV2 to TRBJ1-1; TRBD1 matches 8 bases. The CDR3 is 14 residues long. V trimming: 5 bases; J trimming: 5 bases; junction bases outside the gene matches: 7. Germline V lookup: CDR1 SNHLY, CDR2 FYNNEI. CDR3 region: CASSFRGPGTEAFF. The CDR3 bases are TGTGCCAGCAGTTTCAGGGGGCCTGGGACTGAAGCTTTCTTT.

The table lists this clone with many counts. V is TRBV5-4 and J is TRBJ1-1, with 9 bases identical to TRBD1. The V segment lost 2 bases and the J segment 6 bases; nucleotides outside the gene matches: 2. This CDR3 comprises 13 residues. Germline CDR1 and CDR2: SGHNT and YYREEE (reference sequence). The CDR3 sequence: CASSFGDRAEAFF. Written as DNA, the CDR3 is TGTGCCAGCAGCTTCGGGGACAGGGCTGAAGCTTTCTTT. The full variable domain, completed using reference TRBV5-4 and TRBJ1-1, is ETGVTQSPTHLIKTRGQQVTLRCSSQSGHNTVSWYQQALGQGPQFIFQYYREEENGRGNFPPRFSGLQFPNYSSELNVNALELDDSALYLCASSFGDRAEAFFGQGTRLTVV.

For this clone: Compared with germline, one end of the junction differs, possibly owing to a read error. The chain is built from TRBV7-7 and TRBJ2-1, with D tentatively TRBD2 (5 bases). This CDR3 has 13 residues. Germline values: CDR1 SSHAT, CDR2 FNYEAQ (reference sequence). For the CDR3, the DNA is TGTGCTAGCAGCTTGGGAGACTGGGATGAGCAGTTCTTC. Its translation is CASSLGDWDEQFF.

This clone was seen a few times. The J gene is TRBJ2-1, the V gene TRBV2; 7 nucleotides match TRBD2. V was pared by 5 bases and J by 5 bases, with 3 bases of the junction left unmatched. There are 13 residues in the CDR3. CDR1 and CDR2 (germline): SNHLY, FYNNEI. The CDR3 DNA sequence: TGTGCCAGCAGTCGGACTAGTGACAATGAGCAGTTCTTC. It specifies CASSRTSDNEQFF. The full variable domain, completed using reference TRBV2 and TRBJ2-1, is EPEVTQTPSHQVTQMGQEVILRCVPISNHLYFYWYRQILGQKVEFLVSFYNNEISEKSEIFDDQFSVERPDGSNFTLKIRSTKLEDSAMYFCASSRTSDNEQFFGPGTRLTVL.

V is TRBV18 and J is TRBJ2-1; no clear D. Trimming cost V 3 bases and J 4 bases, with 7 bases left between them. Germline V CDR1 and CDR2: KGHSH, LQKENI. The CDR3 spans 13 residues. This chain's CDR3 is CASSPGQYNEQFF. CDR3 nucleotide sequence: TGTGCCAGCTCACCTGGCCAGTACAATGAGCAGTTCTTC. Based on the CDR3 plus reference TRBV18 and TRBJ2-1, the full variable domain is NAGVMQNPRHLVRRRGQEARLRCSPMKGHSHVYWYRQLPEEGLKFMVYLQKENIIDESGMPKERFSAEFPKEGPSILRIQQVVRGDSAAYFCASSPGQYNEQFFGPGTRLTVL.

The V and J genes are TRBV4-2 and TRBJ1-5; no clear D. V was pared by 0 bases and J by 0 bases, with 15 bases between. Germline values: CDR1 LGHNA, CDR2 YNFKEQ. The CDR3 is 18 residues long. The CDR3 DNA reads as TGTGCCAGCAGCCAAGATCCCCTTCTTGAGTATAGCAATCAGCCCCAGCATTTT. This sequence encodes CASSQDPLLEYSNQPQHF.

The chain carries TRBV7-9 and TRBJ2-5, with 8 positions matching TRBD1. The germline V gene encodes CDR1 SEHNR and CDR2 FQNEAQ (reference sequence). This CDR3 is 14 amino acids long. J was trimmed by 5 bases and V by 3 bases; bases with no gene match: 5. CDR3 nucleotide sequence: TGTGCCAGCAGCTTCAACCGACAGGGGGAGACCCAGTACTTC. Translating it yields CASSFNRQGETQYF.

This chain joins TRBV7-3 and TRBJ2-2; perhaps TRBD2 as D (7 bases). CDR3 length equals 16 residues. Germline CDR1 reads SGHTA; CDR2 reads FQGTGA. The V end was cut by 5 bases, the J end by 1 base, with 14 bases between. This CDR3 is CASSPRGGRNTGELFF. The CDR3 DNA is TGTGCCAGCAGCCCTAGGGGGGGACGGAACACCGGGGAGCTGTTTTTT.

The V call is TRBV15, the J call TRBJ2-5, with 13 bases lining up with TRBD2. Unmatched junction bases numbered 7, after V lost 5 bases and J lost 4 bases. There are 16 residues in the CDR3. CDR1 is LNHNV, CDR2 YYDKDF, per germline (reference sequence). CDR3 amino acids: CATSDRTSGSRETQYF. CDR3 nucleotides: TGTGCCACCAGCGATCGGACTAGCGGGAGTCGAGAGACCCAGTACTTC.

This chain connects TRBV9 to TRBJ1-2; 10 nucleotides align to TRBD1. Germline CDR1 and CDR2: SGDLS and YYNGEE. The CDR3 length is 15 residues. J gave up 6 bases and V 3 bases, and 8 bases lay outside the gene matches. CDR3 region: CASSAGTGERNGYTF. The CDR3 region has the DNA TGTGCCAGCAGCGCCGGGACAGGGGAAAGGAATGGCTACACCTTC.

This clone appeared once. This chain uses TRBV6-5 with TRBJ2-5; possibly TRBD2 for D (6 bases). This CDR3 has 16 residues. Trimming stripped 4 bases from V and 1 base from J, with 16 bases between. CDR1 MNHEY and CDR2 SVGAGI come from the germline V gene. In DNA, the CDR3 is TGTGCCAGCAGTTCCACCGGGAGCCCAGGCCAAGAGACCCAGTACTTC. Encoded protein: CASSSTGSPGQETQYF.

This chain uses TRBV5-8 with TRBJ2-3; tentative D call: TRBD2 (6 bases). Looked up from germline, CDR1 is SGHTS and CDR2 is YDEGEE. The CDR3 has 14 amino acids. The germline V and J ends were trimmed by 0 bases and 2 bases, with 7 bases remaining between them. The CDR3 DNA reads TGTGCCAGCAGCTTGGCGGGAGCCACAGATACGCAGTATTTT. The encoded protein is CASSLAGATDTQYF.

The J gene is TRBJ2-5, the V gene TRBV6-5; 7 nucleotides agree with TRBD2. In germline, CDR1 is MNHEY, CDR2 SVGAGI. CDR3 size: 16 residues. Trimming at V came to 0 bases and at J to 5 bases, leaving 9 bases not matched to a gene. The CDR3 reads CASSYSLGGSVETQYF. The CDR3 bases are TGTGCCAGCAGTTACTCCCTGGGCGGGAGCGTGGAGACCCAGTACTTC.

The chain carries TRBV18 and TRBJ2-7, with TRBD1 identical over 7 bases. Looked up from germline, CDR1 is KGHSH and CDR2 is LQKENI. The CDR3 consists of 15 residues. V trimming: 3 bases; J trimming: 5 bases; junction bases outside the gene matches: 10. The CDR3 DNA reads as TGTGCCAGCTCACCCAACACAGGGGACCAGCACGAGCAGTACTTC. Its protein is CASSPNTGDQHEQYF.

V usage is TRBV15 and J usage is TRBJ2-1; unclear D gene. The V and J ends lost 3 bases and 7 bases respectively, with 13 bases between them. Germline V gene lookup returns CDR1 LNHNV and CDR2 YYDKDF (reference sequence). The CDR3 is made up of 14 amino acids. CDR3 amino acids: CATSSSHGLNEQFF. The CDR3 DNA follows: TGTGCCACCAGCAGCTCCCACGGTTTAAATGAGCAGTTCTTC.

This rearrangement joins TRBV5-1 to TRBJ2-7; 7 bases line up with TRBD1. CDR1 is SGHRS and CDR2 is YFSETQ in the germline V gene. Germline trimming cut 0 bases from V and 1 base from J; bases unmatched to any gene: 13. CDR3 length equals 18 residues. CDR3 nucleotide sequence: TGCGCCAGCAGCTTGGACCTATGGACAGGCGGCCGGTCCTACGAGCAGTACTTC. Translating it yields CASSLDLWTGGRSYEQYF.

The chain uses TRBV5-6 and TRBJ2-7; 7 nucleotides align to TRBD2. J gave up 3 bases and V 0 bases, and 9 bases lay outside the gene matches. CDR1 and CDR2 from the germline V gene are SGHDT and YYEEEE. The CDR3 is 16 amino acids. The CDR3 region is CASSLGAGLGDYEQYF. The CDR3 nucleotides are TGTGCCAGCAGCTTGGGGGCAGGACTAGGTGACTACGAGCAGTACTTC.

This clone was seen a single time. The V gene is TRBV4-1, the J gene TRBJ2-3; D is undetermined. V dropped 3 bases and J dropped 3 bases, with 7 bases sitting between them. The CDR3 length is 13 residues. Germline V gene data show CDR1 as MGHRA and CDR2 as YSYEKL. CDR3 sequence (DNA): TGCGCCAGCAGCCAGCTACCGACAGATACGCAGTATTTT. It yields the protein CASSQLPTDTQYF.

The rearrangement joins TRBV29-1 to TRBJ2-3; D uncertain. This CDR3 contains 12 residues. Germline values: CDR1 SQVTM, CDR2 ANQGSEA. The ends were cut back, 4 bases at V and 10 bases at J, with 15 bases in the middle. CDR3 bases: TGCAGCGTTGCCCCCTCCACAGACCCGCAGTATTTT. It specifies CSVAPSTDPQYF.